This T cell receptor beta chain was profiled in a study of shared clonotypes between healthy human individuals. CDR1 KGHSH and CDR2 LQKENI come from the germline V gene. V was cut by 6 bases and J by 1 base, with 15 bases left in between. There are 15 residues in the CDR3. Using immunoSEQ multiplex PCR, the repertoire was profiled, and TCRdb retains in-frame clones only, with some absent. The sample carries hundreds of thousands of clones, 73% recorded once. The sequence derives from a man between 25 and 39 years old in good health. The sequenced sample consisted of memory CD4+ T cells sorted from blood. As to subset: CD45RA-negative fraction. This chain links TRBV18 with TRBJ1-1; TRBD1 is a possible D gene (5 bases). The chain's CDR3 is CASSTVGASNTEAFF. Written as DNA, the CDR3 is TGTGCCAGCTCCACCGTAGGGGCTTCGAACACTGAAGCTTTCTTT.